This T cell receptor (beta chain) comes out of a study of T cells in tuberculosis. About the study: Sequenced TCRs come from CD1B-GMM tetramer-binding T cells.

With respect to this clone: Its matching antigen is unknown.

Only in-frame clones appear in the TCRdb table, and some are missing; sequencing was by immunoSEQ multiplex PCR. The table includes approximately 31,000 clones, 95% detected once. Study-level results: Active tuberculosis TCR-alpha repertoires lay closer to GMM-specific TCRs than IGRA-negative controls, suggesting clonal expansion. Active tuberculosis patients had shorter CDR3-alpha; the beta difference was nonsignificant.

Each donor contributed about 110,000 T cells on average, unsorted. The V segment lost 1 base and the J segment 1 base; nucleotides outside the gene matches: 12. Germline loops: CDR1 LGHNA, CDR2 YSLEER. This CDR3 is 18 amino acids long. Sequenced material: PBMCs. This sequence originates from a donor aged 10-29 years with latent tuberculosis or without tuberculosis infection. The V gene is TRBV4-3, the J gene TRBJ1-1; the match to TRBD1 covers 7 bases. The CDR3 spells CASSQGYAGGQRNTEAFF. CDR3 bases: TGCGCCAGCAGCCAAGGCTATGCAGGGGGTCAAAGGAACACTGAAGCTTTCTTT.